The 8 T cell receptor beta chains below were found in one sample sequenced in a study of cytotoxic CD8 clonotypes in ibrutinib-treated CLL. The table came from immunoSEQ multiplex PCR; TCRdb's copy has only in-frame clones and leaves some out. The repertoire consists of about 40,000 clones, with around 70% occurring once and the leading ten covering around 10%. The sequences come from PBMCs, collected at disease progression, from a patient treated with ibrutinib. Receptors were obtained from a human donor with chronic lymphocytic leukemia.

This clone showed up just a few times. V usage is TRBV27 and J usage is TRBJ1-1; D not resolved. Trimming left V 3 bases short and J 2 bases short, with 7 bases between. The germline V gene has CDR1 MNHEY and CDR2 SMNVEV (reference sequence). This CDR3 has 13 residues. The CDR3 sequence is CASSLNGNTEAFF. DNA of the CDR3: TGTGCCAGCAGTTTGAACGGTAACACTGAAGCTTTCTTT.

This clone came up once. V gene TRBV5-1 combines with J gene TRBJ2-1; D call uncertain. V was pared by 0 bases and J by 12 bases, with 16 bases between. The germline V gene encodes CDR1 SGHRS and CDR2 YFSETQ. The CDR3 extends over 14 amino acids. CDR3 region: CASSLESPSVVQFF. CDR3 sequence (DNA): TGCGCCAGCAGCTTGGAATCCCCCTCAGTCGTGCAGTTCTTC.

V is TRBV7-8 and J is TRBJ1-5; a possible D gene is TRBD1 (5 bases). V lost 2 bases and J lost 0, with 11 bases in between. CDR1 is SGHVS, CDR2 FQNEAQ, per germline. The CDR3 is 16 residues long. CDR3 bases: TGTGCCAGCAGCTTAATGGGGGGTGATAGCAATCAGCCCCAGCATTTT. It encodes CASSLMGGDSNQPQHF.

V and J are TRBV7-8 and TRBJ2-7; D not resolved. V was clipped by 2 bases and J by 7 bases, with 6 bases between them. This CDR3 is built from 11 residues. Germline CDR1 reads SGHVS; CDR2 reads FQNEAQ. Here the CDR3 reads CASSLTQEQYF. The CDR3 nucleotides read TGTGCCAGCAGCTTAACCCAGGAGCAGTACTTC.

The chain combines TRBV18 with TRBJ2-7; 8 bases agree with TRBD1. Germline V gene sequence: CDR1 KGHSH, CDR2 LQKENI. The CDR3 is 13 residues long. Trimming took 3 bases from V and 5 from J; bases not matched to a gene: 3. CDR3 in amino acids: CASSPGTGNEQYF. CDR3 sequence (DNA): TGTGCCAGCTCACCCGGGACAGGCAACGAGCAGTACTTC.

V and J are TRBV16 and TRBJ1-1; a weak D match, TRBD1 (5 bases). This CDR3 comprises 16 residues. Germline CDR1 and CDR2: KGHSY and FQNENV. Trimming removed 4 bases from V and 0 bases from J, with 15 bases in between. The CDR3 DNA reads as TGTGCCAGCAGCCCCCAGGGCGGGGTTTTGAACACTGAAGCTTTCTTT. Its protein is CASSPQGGVLNTEAFF.

The J gene is TRBJ2-3, the V gene TRBV6-6; 7 bases are a match to TRBD1. V shed 6 bases and J 1 base; nucleotides not matched to a gene: 10. Looked up from germline, CDR1 is MNHNY and CDR2 is SVGAGI (reference sequence). The length of the CDR3 is 16 residues. As DNA, the CDR3 is TGTGCCAGCAGATTCAGTGCAGGGGGAGGCACAGATACGCAGTATTTT. It specifies CASRFSAGGGTDTQYF.

This clone turned up a few times. As DNA, the CDR3 is TGCGCCAGCAGCTTGCTGGAGAACACTGAAGCTTTCTTT. Protein sequence: CASSLLENTEAFF. V is TRBV5-1 and J is TRBJ1-1; no definite D call. CDR1 is SGHRS and CDR2 is YFSETQ in the germline V gene. Trimming took 1 base from V and 1 from J, leaving 5 bases between them. CDR3 length: 13 residues.